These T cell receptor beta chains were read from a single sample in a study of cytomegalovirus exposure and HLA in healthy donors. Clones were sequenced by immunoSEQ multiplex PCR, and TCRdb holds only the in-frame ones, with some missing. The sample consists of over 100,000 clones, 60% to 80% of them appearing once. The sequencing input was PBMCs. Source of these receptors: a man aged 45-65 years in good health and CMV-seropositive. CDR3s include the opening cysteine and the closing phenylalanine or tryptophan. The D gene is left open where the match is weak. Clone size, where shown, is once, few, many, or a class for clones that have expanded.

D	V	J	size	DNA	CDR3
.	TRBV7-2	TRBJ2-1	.	TGTGCCAGCAGCTTCGGGAGCTCCTACAATGAGCAGTTCTTC	CASSFGSSYNEQFF
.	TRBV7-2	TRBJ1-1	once	TGTGCCAGCAGCCCCCCTTATCGCGGGGAAGCTTTCTTT	CASSPPYRGEAFF
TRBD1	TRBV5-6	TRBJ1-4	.	TGTGCCAGCAGCTTGTCACAGGGGGCGGAAAAACTGTTTTTT	CASSLSQGAEKLFF
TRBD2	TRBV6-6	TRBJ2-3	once	TGTGCCAGCAGTTCCCGGACTAGCGGCACAGATACGCAGTATTTT	CASSSRTSGTDTQYF
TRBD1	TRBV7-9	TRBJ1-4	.	TGTGCCAGCAGCCAAAGACAGGGCCGGGATGAAAAACTGTTTTTT	CASSQRQGRDEKLFF
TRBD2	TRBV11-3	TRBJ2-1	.	TGTGCCAGCAGGCGGACTAGCGGGCCGAGCTCCTACAATGAGCAGTTCTTC	CASRRTSGPSSYNEQFF
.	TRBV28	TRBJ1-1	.	TGTGCCAGCAGTTTATTGGCAGGTACGGGGGGAGCTGAAGCTTTCTTT	CASSLLAGTGGAEAFF
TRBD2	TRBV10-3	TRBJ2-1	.	TGTGCCATCAGTGTTTCCAGCGGGGGGCCCGGTAATGAGCAGTTCTTC	CAISVSSGGPGNEQFF
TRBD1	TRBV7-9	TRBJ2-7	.	TGTGCCAGCAGCTTATTGGGACAGCCCACAGTTTTC	CASSLLGQPTVF
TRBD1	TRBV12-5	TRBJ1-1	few	TGTGCTAGTGGTTTGGTAGGACAGGGAGGTGAAGCTTTCTTT	CASGLVGQGGEAFF
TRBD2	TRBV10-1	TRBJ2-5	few	TGCGCCAGCAGTCCAAGCGGGGGGCCCCAAGAGACCCAGTACTTC	CASSPSGGPQETQYF
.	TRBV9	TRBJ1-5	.	TGTGCCAGCAGCGTAGGGCCCACTCAGCCCCAGCATTTT	CASSVGPTQPQHF
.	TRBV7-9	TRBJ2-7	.	TGTGCCAGCAGCTCGACCGACAGCTACGAGCAGTACTTC	CASSSTDSYEQYF
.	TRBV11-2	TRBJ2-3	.	TGTGCCAGCAGCTTAGAGGGGGCCGGGTTCCATACGCAGTATTTT	CASSLEGAGFHTQYF
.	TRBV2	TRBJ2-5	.	TGTGCCAGCAGAGCCAGGGGGGTTTTGAAAGAGACCCAGTACTTC	CASRARGVLKETQYF
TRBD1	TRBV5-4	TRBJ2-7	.	TGTGCCAGCAGCAAGGCCGGGACAGCCGGTTATCACGAGCAGTACTTC	CASSKAGTAGYHEQYF
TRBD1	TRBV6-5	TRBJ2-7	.	TGTGCCAGCAGTTGGGGACAGGGAGGATACGAGCAGTACTTC	CASSWGQGGYEQYF
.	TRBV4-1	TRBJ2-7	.	TGCGCCAGCAGCCAAGCGAATTCAGCCTACGAGCAGTACTTC	CASSQANSAYEQYF
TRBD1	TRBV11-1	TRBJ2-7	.	TGTGCCAGCAGCTCTTGGGACAGAGCAACCTACGAGCAGTACTTC	CASSSWDRATYEQYF
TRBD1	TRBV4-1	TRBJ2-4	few	TGCGCCAGCAGCCAAGAGGGGACAGAAAACATTCAGTACTTC	CASSQEGTENIQYF
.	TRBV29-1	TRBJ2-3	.	TGCAGCGTCCGGGAAGGGCGGAATACAGATACGCAGTATTTT	CSVREGRNTDTQYF
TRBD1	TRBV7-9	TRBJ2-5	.	TGTGCCAGCAGCCGTGGGGACAGGGATCAAGAGACCCAGTACTTC	CASSRGDRDQETQYF
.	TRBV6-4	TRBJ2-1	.	TGTGCCAGCAGTGACTCTTTGAGCGGTACTAACAATGAGCAGTTCTTC	CASSDSLSGTNNEQFF
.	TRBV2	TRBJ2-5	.	TGTGCCAGCATTCTCCAGGGGGGAAAAGAGACCCAGTACTTC	CASILQGGKETQYF
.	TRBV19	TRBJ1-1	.	TGTGCCAGTGTATCAACCTACGAAGCTTTCTTT	CASVSTYEAFF
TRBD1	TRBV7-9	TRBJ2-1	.	TGTGCCAGCAGCCGTACAGGGGGCAATGAGCAGTTCTTC	CASSRTGGNEQFF
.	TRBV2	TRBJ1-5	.	TGTGCCAGCAAATCACTAAGCAATCAGCCCCAGCATTTT	CASKSLSNQPQHF
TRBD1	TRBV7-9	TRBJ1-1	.	TGTGCCAGCAGCCCCGGCCGGACAGGGGGCGGTCAGGCTTTCTTT	CASSPGRTGGGQAFF
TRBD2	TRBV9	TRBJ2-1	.	TGTGCCAGCAGCCGACTAGCGGGAGGGTCAGCGTCCTACAATGAGCAGTTCTTC	CASSRLAGGSASYNEQFF
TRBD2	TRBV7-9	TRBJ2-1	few	TGTGCCAGCAGCTTAGACAGCGGGAGAAAAAATGAGCAGTTCTTC	CASSLDSGRKNEQFF
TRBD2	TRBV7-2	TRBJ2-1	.	TGTGCCAGCAGCTCCTACCCTGCCCCCGGGACTAGCGGGAAAGGTGAGCAGTTCTTC	CASSSYPAPGTSGKGEQFF
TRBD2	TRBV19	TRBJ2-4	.	TGTGCCAGTAGTATAGAACTAGCGCGGGCCAAAAACATTCAGTACTTC	CASSIELARAKNIQYF
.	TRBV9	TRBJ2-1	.	TGTGCCAGCAGCAGCCAACAGGCGAATGAGCAGTTCTTC	CASSSQQANEQFF
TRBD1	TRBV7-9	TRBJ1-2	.	TGTGCCAGCAGCTTTCCAGGGGGCGATGGCTACACCTTC	CASSFPGGDGYTF
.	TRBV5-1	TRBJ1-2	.	TGCGCCAGCAGCACCGGGACACTCAGGGCCTATGGCTACACCTTC	CASSTGTLRAYGYTF
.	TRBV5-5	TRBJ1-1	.	TGTGCCAGCAGCCCCCTAGGGACATCGAACACTGAAGCTTTCTTT	CASSPLGTSNTEAFF
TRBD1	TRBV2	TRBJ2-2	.	TGTGCCACCCAAGGGGACAGAAGAACCGGGGAGCTGTTTTTT	CATQGDRRTGELFF
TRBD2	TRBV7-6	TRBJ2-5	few	TGTGCCAGCAGCTCGACGGGCGGGGGGCGGGTGACCCAGTACTTC	CASSSTGGGRVTQYF
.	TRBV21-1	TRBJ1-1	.	TGTGCCAGCAGCTGTCGTCCGGGACAACCGAACACTGAAGCTTTCTTT	CASSCRPGQPNTEAFF
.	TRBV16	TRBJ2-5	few	TGTGCCAGCAGCCAATCGGGGCGGGAACAAGAGACCCAGTACTTC	CASSQSGREQETQYF
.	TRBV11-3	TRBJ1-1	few	TGTGCCAGCAGCCCATCCAGAGGGGGGGGAGACACTGAAGCTTTCTTT	CASSPSRGGGDTEAFF
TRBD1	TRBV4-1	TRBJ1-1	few	TGCGCCAGCAGTCGGGACAGTTCCTCCACTGAAGCTTTCTTT	CASSRDSSSTEAFF
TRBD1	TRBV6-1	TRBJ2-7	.	TGTGCCAGCAGTGTAATGGACAGGGACCACTACGAGCAGTACTTC	CASSVMDRDHYEQYF
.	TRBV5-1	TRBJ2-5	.	TGCGCCAGCAGCTTAAGCGACTCCCGATTGGAGACCCAGTACTTC	CASSLSDSRLETQYF
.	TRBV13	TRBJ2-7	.	TGTGCCAGCAGCTTAGGCGGCGGGCCCTTCTCCTACGAGCAGTACTTC	CASSLGGGPFSYEQYF
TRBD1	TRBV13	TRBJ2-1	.	TGTGCCAGCCGACGACAGGGGAGCTCCTACAATGAGCAGTTCTTC	CASRRQGSSYNEQFF
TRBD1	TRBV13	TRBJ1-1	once	TGTGCCAGCAGCCCCCAGGGGGCCACTGAAGCTTTCTTT	CASSPQGATEAFF
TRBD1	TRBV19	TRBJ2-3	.	TGTGCCAGTAGTTCGACAGGGATGACAGATACGCAGTATTTT	CASSSTGMTDTQYF
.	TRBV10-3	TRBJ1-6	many	TGTGCCATGCGTTCCGCCTATAATTCACCCCTCCACTTT	CAMRSAYNSPLHF
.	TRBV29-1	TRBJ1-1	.	TGCAGCGTCTATATCAGGGGCACTGAAGCTTTCTTT	CSVYIRGTEAFF
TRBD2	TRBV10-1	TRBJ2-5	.	TGCGCCAGCAGCCGGACTAGCGGGGGTGGCGGAGAGACCCAGTACTTC	CASSRTSGGGGETQYF
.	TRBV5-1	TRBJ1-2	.	TGCGCCAGCACCCACAACGTCGGGGGTGGCTACACCTTC	CASTHNVGGGYTF
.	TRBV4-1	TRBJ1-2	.	TGCGCCAGCAGCCAAGATCGAACAGGAAACTATGGCTACACCTTC	CASSQDRTGNYGYTF